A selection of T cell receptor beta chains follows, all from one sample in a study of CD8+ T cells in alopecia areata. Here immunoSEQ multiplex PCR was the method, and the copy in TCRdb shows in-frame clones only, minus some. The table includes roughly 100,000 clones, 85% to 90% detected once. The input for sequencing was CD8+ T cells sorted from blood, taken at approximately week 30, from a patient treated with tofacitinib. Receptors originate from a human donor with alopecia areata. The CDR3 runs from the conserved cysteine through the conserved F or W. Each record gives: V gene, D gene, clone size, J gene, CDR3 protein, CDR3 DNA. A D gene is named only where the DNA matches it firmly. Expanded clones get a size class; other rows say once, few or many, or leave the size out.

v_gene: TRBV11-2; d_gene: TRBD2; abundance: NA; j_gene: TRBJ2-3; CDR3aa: CASSLVAGADTQYF; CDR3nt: TGTGCCAGCAGCTTAGTCGCGGGGGCAGATACGCAGTATTTT
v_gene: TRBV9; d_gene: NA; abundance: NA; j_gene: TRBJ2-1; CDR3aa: CASSVGGLSYNEQFF; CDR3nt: TGTGCCAGCAGCGTCGGGGGGCTCTCCTACAATGAGCAGTTCTTC
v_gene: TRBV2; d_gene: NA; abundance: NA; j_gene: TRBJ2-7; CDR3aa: CASSEGKGYPSYEQYF; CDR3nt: TGTGCCAGCAGTGAAGGAAAGGGATACCCCTCCTACGAGCAGTACTTC
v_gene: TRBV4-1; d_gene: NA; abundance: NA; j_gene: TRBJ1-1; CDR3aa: CASSQFHTPNTEAFF; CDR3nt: TGCGCCAGCAGCCAATTCCATACTCCGAACACTGAAGCTTTCTTT
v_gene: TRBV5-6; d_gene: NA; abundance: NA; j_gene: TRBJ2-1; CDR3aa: CASSQSSEQFF; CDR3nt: TGTGCCAGCAGCCAGTCCTCTGAGCAGTTCTTC
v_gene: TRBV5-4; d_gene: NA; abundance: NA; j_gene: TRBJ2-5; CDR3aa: CASSFAVSGTQYF; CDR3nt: TGTGCCAGCAGCTTTGCCGTATCAGGGACCCAGTACTTC
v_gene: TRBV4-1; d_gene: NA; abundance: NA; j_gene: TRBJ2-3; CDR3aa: CASSQGPMSGTDTQYF; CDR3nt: TGCGCCAGCAGCCAAGGGCCCATGAGTGGCACAGATACGCAGTATTTT
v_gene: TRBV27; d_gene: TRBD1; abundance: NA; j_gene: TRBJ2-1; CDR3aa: CASSLRTGAYGEQFF; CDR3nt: TGTGCCAGCAGTTTAAGGACAGGGGCATATGGTGAGCAGTTCTTC
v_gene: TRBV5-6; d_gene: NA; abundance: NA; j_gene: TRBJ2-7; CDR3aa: CASSLAGLEYPYEQYF; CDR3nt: TGTGCCAGCAGCTTGGCGGGATTAGAGTACCCCTACGAGCAGTACTTC
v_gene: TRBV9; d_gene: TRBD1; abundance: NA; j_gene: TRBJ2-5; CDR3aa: CASSAGTGYQETQYF; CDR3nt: TGTGCCAGCAGCGCCGGGACAGGTTACCAAGAGACCCAGTACTTC
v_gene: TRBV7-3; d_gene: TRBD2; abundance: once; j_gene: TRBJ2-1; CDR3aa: CASSLGLAGGPGEQFF; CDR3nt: TGTGCCAGCAGCTTAGGACTGGCGGGAGGCCCTGGTGAGCAGTTCTTC
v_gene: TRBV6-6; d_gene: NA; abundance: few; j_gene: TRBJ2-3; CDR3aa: CASSPRTDGTDTQYF; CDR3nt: TGTGCCAGCAGCCCCAGGACAGATGGCACAGATACGCAGTATTTT
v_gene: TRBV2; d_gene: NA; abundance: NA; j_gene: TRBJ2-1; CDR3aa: CASSEAVAGNNEQFF; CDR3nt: TGTGCCAGCAGTGAAGCGGTGGCGGGAAACAATGAGCAGTTCTTC
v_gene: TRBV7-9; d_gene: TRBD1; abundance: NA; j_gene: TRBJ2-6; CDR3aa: CASSSTGTGANVLTF; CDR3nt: TGTGCCAGCAGCTCGACAGGGACCGGGGCCAACGTCCTGACTTTC